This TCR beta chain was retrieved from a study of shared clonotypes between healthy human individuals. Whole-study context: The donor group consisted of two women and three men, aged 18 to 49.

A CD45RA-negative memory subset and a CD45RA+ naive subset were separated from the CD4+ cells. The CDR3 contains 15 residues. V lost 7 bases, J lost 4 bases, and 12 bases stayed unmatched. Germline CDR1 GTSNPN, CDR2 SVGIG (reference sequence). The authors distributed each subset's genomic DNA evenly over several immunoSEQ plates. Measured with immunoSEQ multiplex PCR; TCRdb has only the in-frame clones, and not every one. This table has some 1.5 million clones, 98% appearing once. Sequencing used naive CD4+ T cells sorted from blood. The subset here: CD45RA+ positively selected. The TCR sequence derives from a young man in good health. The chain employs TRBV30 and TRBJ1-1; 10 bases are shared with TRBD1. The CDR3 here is CASTGGRGLGTEAFF. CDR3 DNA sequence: TGTGCCTCGACAGGGGGCAGAGGATTGGGCACTGAAGCTTTCTTT. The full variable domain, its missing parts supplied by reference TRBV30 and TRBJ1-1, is SQTIHQWPATLVQPVGSPLSLECTVEGTSNPNLYWYRQAAGRGLQLLFYSVGIGQISSEVPQNLSASRPQDRQFILSSKKLLLSDSGFYLCASTGGRGLGTEAFFGQGTRLTVV.